These T cell receptor beta chains were read from a single sample in a study of OX40 agonist ivuxolimab in advanced cancers. Profiled with immunoSEQ multiplex PCR; TCRdb holds only in-frame clones, not every one. The sample records under 40,000 clones, 87% being singletons. The source material was CD4+ or CD8+ T cells sorted from blood, sampled in a trial of the OX40 agonist ivuxolimab. These receptors all stem from an adult with an advanced solid tumor such as melanoma, head and neck, liver or kidney cancer. The CDR3 runs from the conserved cysteine through the conserved F or W. Each record gives: clone size, J gene, D gene, V gene, CDR3 protein, CDR3 DNA. The D gene is left open where the match is weak. Size values are once, few and many counts, or a class for expanded clones, and some rows have none.

size: once; J: TRBJ2-7; D: -; V: TRBV11-2; CDR3: CASSLLANYEQYF; DNA: TGTGCCAGCAGCTTGCTAGCGAACTACGAGCAGTACTTC
size: -; J: TRBJ1-1; D: TRBD1; V: TRBV2; CDR3: CASSKIGTGGPEAFF; DNA: TGTGCCAGCAGCAAGATAGGGACAGGGGGCCCTGAAGCTTTCTTT
size: -; J: TRBJ2-7; D: -; V: TRBV19; CDR3: CASSISGEQYF; DNA: TGTGCCAGTAGTATAAGCGGTGAGCAGTACTTC
size: -; J: TRBJ2-2; D: TRBD1; V: TRBV5-1; CDR3: CASSFTGTGANTGELFF; DNA: TGCGCCAGCAGCTTCACAGGGACAGGGGCGAACACCGGGGAGCTGTTTTTT
size: -; J: TRBJ2-7; D: -; V: TRBV5-6; CDR3: CASSLGYGEQYF; DNA: TGTGCCAGCAGCTTGGGGTATGGCGAGCAGTACTTC
size: once; J: TRBJ2-3; D: -; V: TRBV5-4; CDR3: CASAGAGSVDTQYF; DNA: TGTGCCAGCGCGGGGGCCGGGTCGGTAGATACGCAGTATTTT
size: -; J: TRBJ2-3; D: -; V: TRBV6-4; CDR3: CASRNRGEDTQYF; DNA: TGTGCCAGCAGAAACCGGGGAGAAGATACGCAGTATTTT
size: -; J: TRBJ1-5; D: -; V: TRBV30; CDR3: CAWSPTLAEPQHF; DNA: TGTGCCTGGAGTCCCACGTTAGCGGAGCCCCAGCATTTT
size: once; J: TRBJ2-7; D: TRBD2; V: TRBV6-5; CDR3: CASGGGWEQYF; DNA: TGTGCCAGCGGCGGGGGGTGGGAGCAGTACTTC
size: -; J: TRBJ2-6; D: -; V: TRBV2; CDR3: CASSEAPEGANVLTF; DNA: TGTGCCAGCAGTGAAGCGCCGGAGGGGGCCAACGTCCTGACTTTC
size: -; J: TRBJ1-6; D: TRBD1; V: TRBV5-1; CDR3: CASSWTGTNYSPLHF; DNA: TGCGCCAGCAGCTGGACAGGGACCAACTATTCACCCCTCCACTTT
size: -; J: TRBJ1-2; D: -; V: TRBV2; CDR3: CASSDEKMGNPNYGYTF; DNA: TGTGCCAGCAGTGATGAAAAGATGGGGAACCCTAACTATGGCTACACCTTC
size: -; J: TRBJ1-5; D: -; V: TRBV29-1; CDR3: CSVESGNNQPQHF; DNA: TGCAGCGTTGAGAGCGGGAACAATCAGCCCCAGCATTTT
size: -; J: TRBJ1-4; D: -; V: TRBV27; CDR3: CASAGDNEKLFF; DNA: TGTGCCAGCGCAGGAGATAATGAAAAACTGTTTTTT
size: -; J: TRBJ1-4; D: -; V: TRBV19; CDR3: CASYRTAEGLTNEKLFF; DNA: TGTGCCAGCTACCGGACGGCGGAGGGCCTAACTAATGAAAAACTGTTTTTT
size: -; J: TRBJ2-7; D: TRBD2; V: TRBV7-8; CDR3: CASSLDWGSGVEQYF; DNA: TGTGCCAGCAGCTTAGATTGGGGTAGCGGGGTTGAGCAGTACTTC
size: -; J: TRBJ1-2; D: -; V: TRBV5-1; CDR3: CASSFSRGDYGYTF; DNA: TGCGCCAGCAGCTTTTCTAGGGGAGACTATGGCTACACCTTC
size: -; J: TRBJ2-2; D: TRBD2; V: TRBV6-5; CDR3: CASSYRSGTNTGELFF; DNA: TGTGCCAGCAGTTACCGTAGCGGGACGAACACCGGGGAGCTGTTTTTT
size: -; J: TRBJ1-2; D: -; V: TRBV11-3; CDR3: CASSLSGQKHYGYTF; DNA: TGTGCCAGCAGCTTGTCCGGACAGAAACACTATGGCTACACCTTC
size: -; J: TRBJ2-3; D: -; V: TRBV6-5; CDR3: CASSSLRGDTQYF; DNA: TGTGCCAGCAGTTCTCTTCGGGGAGATACGCAGTATTTT
size: -; J: TRBJ2-3; D: -; V: TRBV9; CDR3: CASSVFGLGTDTQYF; DNA: TGTGCCAGCAGCGTTTTTGGGCTCGGGACAGATACGCAGTATTTT
size: once; J: TRBJ1-4; D: -; V: TRBV27; CDR3: CASSVLGPNEKLFF; DNA: TGTGCCAGCAGTGTATTGGGCCCTAATGAAAAACTGTTTTTT
size: -; J: TRBJ2-7; D: -; V: TRBV30; CDR3: CAWSVRGPRYEQYF; DNA: TGTGCCTGGAGTGTACGGGGACCCCGCTACGAGCAGTACTTC
size: once; J: TRBJ2-1; D: TRBD2; V: TRBV9; CDR3: CASSPGLAEYNEQFF; DNA: TGTGCCAGCAGCCCCGGGCTAGCGGAGTACAATGAGCAGTTCTTC
size: -; J: TRBJ1-2; D: -; V: TRBV21-1; CDR3: CASSKRGYTF; DNA: TGTGCCAGCAGCAAAAGAGGCTACACCTTC
size: few; J: TRBJ1-1; D: -; V: TRBV19; CDR3: CASSLRNTEAFF; DNA: TGTGCCAGTAGTCTGAGAAACACTGAAGCTTTCTTT
size: -; J: TRBJ1-1; D: TRBD1; V: TRBV4-3; CDR3: CASSPNRGQAFF; DNA: TGCGCCAGCAGCCCCAACAGGGGGCAAGCTTTCTTT
size: -; J: TRBJ2-5; D: -; V: TRBV7-2; CDR3: CASSSLPGHPDQETQYF; DNA: TGTGCCAGCAGCTCCCTCCCCGGACATCCAGACCAAGAGACCCAGTACTTC
size: -; J: TRBJ2-2; D: TRBD1; V: TRBV25-1; CDR3: CASSGGQGSNTGELFF; DNA: TGTGCCAGCAGTGGAGGACAGGGGAGTAACACCGGGGAGCTGTTTTTT
size: -; J: TRBJ2-7; D: TRBD2; V: TRBV20-1; CDR3: CSASRGGEQYF; DNA: TGCAGTGCTAGCCGCGGGGGCGAGCAGTACTTC
size: -; J: TRBJ2-2; D: -; V: TRBV10-2; CDR3: CASSESGGSNTGELFF; DNA: TGCGCCAGCAGTGAGTCGGGGGGCTCGAACACCGGGGAGCTGTTTTTT
size: -; J: TRBJ1-5; D: TRBD1; V: TRBV5-8; CDR3: CASSGDRASDQPQHF; DNA: TGTGCCAGCAGCGGAGACAGGGCGAGCGATCAGCCCCAGCATTTT
size: once; J: TRBJ1-2; D: -; V: TRBV10-3; CDR3: CAISESNGVSYGYTF; DNA: TGTGCCATCAGTGAGTCGAACGGCGTCTCATATGGCTACACCTTC
size: few; J: TRBJ1-5; D: TRBD1; V: TRBV7-8; CDR3: CASSLVWGRDRVHSNQPQHF; DNA: TGTGCCAGCAGCCTGGTGTGGGGTCGGGACAGGGTACATAGCAATCAGCCCCAGCATTTT